This TCR beta chain was recovered during a study of cytomegalovirus exposure and HLA in healthy donors. Primers included in the PCR were 60 Vbeta and 13 Jbeta primers. TCRdb keeps only in-frame clones here, not all; method: immunoSEQ multiplex PCR. The sample carries about 210,000 clones, around 76% recorded once. The V and J ends lost 7 bases and 3 bases respectively, with 15 bases between them. CDR1 and CDR2 (germline): MNHNS, SASEGT. The CDR3 has 14 residues. This clonotype was sampled from a man aged 40-55 years in good health and CMV-seropositive. The specimen sequenced was PBMCs. This sequence joins TRBV6-1 and TRBJ2-5; maybe TRBD2 (5 bases). For the CDR3, the DNA is TGTGCCAGCACCCGAAGGCTGGGAGAAGAGACCCAGTACTTC. It encodes CASTRRLGEETQYF.